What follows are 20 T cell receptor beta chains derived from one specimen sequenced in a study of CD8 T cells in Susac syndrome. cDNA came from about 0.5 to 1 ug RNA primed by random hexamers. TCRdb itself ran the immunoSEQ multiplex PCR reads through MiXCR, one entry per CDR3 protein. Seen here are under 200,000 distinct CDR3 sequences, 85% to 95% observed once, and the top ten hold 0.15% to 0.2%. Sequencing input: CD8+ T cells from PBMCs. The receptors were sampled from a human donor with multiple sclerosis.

CDR3 region: CASDWSNEQFF. The DNA for the CDR3 is TGTGCCAGCGATTGGTCGAATGAGCAGTTCTTC. The chain combines TRBV7-9 with TRBJ2-1; D not resolved. The germline V and J ends were trimmed by 8 bases and 7 bases, with 9 bases remaining between them. Germline V gene data show CDR1 as SEHNR and CDR2 as FQNEAQ (reference sequence). The CDR3 sequence is 11 residues long.

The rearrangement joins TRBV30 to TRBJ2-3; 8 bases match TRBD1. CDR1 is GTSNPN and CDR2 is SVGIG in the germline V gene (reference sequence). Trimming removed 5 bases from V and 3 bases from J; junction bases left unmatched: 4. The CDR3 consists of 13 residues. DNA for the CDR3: TGTGCCTGGCGGACAGGGCGGACAGATACGCAGTATTTT. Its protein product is CAWRTGRTDTQYF.

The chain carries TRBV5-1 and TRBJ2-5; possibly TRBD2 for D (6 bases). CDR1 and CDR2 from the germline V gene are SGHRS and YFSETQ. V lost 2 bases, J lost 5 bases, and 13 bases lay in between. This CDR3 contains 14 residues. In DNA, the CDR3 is TGCGCCAGCAGCTTTAGGCTGGCGGGGGAGACCCAGTACTTC. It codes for CASSFRLAGETQYF.

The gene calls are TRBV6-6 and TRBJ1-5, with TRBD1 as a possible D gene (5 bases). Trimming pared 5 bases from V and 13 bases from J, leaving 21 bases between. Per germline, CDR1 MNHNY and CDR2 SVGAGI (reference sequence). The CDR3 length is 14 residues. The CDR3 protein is CASSLRGWGEQQHF. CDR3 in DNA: TGTGCCAGCAGTCTCCGCGGATGGGGGGAGCAACAGCATTTT.

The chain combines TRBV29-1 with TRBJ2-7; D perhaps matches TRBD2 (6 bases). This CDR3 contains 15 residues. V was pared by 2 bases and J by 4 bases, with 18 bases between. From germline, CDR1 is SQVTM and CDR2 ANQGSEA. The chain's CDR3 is CSVELARELTYEQYF. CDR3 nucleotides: TGCAGCGTTGAATTGGCTCGGGAGCTTACTTACGAGCAGTACTTC.

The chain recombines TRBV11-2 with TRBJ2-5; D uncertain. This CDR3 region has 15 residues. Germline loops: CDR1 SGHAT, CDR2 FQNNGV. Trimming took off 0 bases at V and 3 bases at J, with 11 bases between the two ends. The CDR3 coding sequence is TGTGCCAGCAGCTTAGAGCCGAGGCGCGAAGAGACCCAGTACTTC. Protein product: CASSLEPRREETQYF. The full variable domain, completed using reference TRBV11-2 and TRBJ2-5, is EAGVAQSPRYKIIEKRQSVAFWCNPISGHATLYWYQQILGQGPKLLIQFQNNGVVDDSQLPKDRFSAERLKGVDSTLKIQPAKLEDSAVYLCASSLEPRREETQYFGPGTRLLVL.

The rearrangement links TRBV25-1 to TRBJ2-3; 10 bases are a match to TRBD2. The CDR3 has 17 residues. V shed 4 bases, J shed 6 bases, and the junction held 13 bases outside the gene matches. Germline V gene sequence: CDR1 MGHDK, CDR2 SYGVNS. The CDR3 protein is CASSGILSGRAKDTQYF. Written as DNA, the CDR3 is TGTGCCAGCAGTGGAATTCTGAGCGGGAGGGCGAAGGATACGCAGTATTTT.

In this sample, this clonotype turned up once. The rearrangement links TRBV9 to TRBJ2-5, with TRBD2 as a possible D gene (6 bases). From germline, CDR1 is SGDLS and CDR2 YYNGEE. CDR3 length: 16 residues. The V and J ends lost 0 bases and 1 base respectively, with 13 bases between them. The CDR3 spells CASSVDTAGSQETQYF. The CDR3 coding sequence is TGTGCCAGCAGCGTAGATACGGCGGGGAGCCAAGAGACCCAGTACTTC.

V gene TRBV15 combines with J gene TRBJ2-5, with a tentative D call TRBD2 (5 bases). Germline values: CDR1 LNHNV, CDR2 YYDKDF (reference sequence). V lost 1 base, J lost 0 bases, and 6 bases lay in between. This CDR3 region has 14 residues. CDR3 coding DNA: TGTGCCACCAGCAGAGGGGGAGACCAAGAGACCCAGTACTTC. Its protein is CATSRGGDQETQYF.

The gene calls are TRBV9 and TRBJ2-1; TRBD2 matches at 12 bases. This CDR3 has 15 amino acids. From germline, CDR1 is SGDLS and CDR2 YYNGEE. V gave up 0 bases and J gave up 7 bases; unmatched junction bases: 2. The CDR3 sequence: CASSVDTSGGNEQFF. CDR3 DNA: TGTGCCAGCAGCGTAGATACTAGCGGGGGGAATGAGCAGTTCTTC.

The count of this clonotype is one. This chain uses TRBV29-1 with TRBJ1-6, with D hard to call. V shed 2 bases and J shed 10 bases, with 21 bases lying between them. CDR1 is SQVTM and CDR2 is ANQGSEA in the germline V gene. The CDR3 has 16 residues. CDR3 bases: TGCAGCGTTGAAACGAGGGTCAGACGAGAATGGTCACCCCTCCACTTT. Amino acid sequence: CSVETRVRREWSPLHF.

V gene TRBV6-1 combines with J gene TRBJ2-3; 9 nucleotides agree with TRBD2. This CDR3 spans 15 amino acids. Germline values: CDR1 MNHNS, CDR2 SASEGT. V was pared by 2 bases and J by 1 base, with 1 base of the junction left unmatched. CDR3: CASSEWTSGTDTQYF. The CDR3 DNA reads TGTGCCAGCAGTGAATGGACTAGCGGCACAGATACGCAGTATTTT.

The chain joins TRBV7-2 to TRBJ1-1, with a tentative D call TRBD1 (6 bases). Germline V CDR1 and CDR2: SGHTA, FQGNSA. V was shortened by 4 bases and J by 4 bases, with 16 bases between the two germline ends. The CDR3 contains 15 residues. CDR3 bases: TGTGCCAGCAGCTCGATAGACAGGCAGGGCACTGAAGCTTTCTTT. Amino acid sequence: CASSSIDRQGTEAFF.

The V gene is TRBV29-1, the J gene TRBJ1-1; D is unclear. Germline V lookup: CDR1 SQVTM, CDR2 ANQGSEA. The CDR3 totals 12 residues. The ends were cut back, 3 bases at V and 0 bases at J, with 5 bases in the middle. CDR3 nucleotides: TGCAGCGTTGATACGGTGAACACTGAAGCTTTCTTT. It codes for CSVDTVNTEAFF.

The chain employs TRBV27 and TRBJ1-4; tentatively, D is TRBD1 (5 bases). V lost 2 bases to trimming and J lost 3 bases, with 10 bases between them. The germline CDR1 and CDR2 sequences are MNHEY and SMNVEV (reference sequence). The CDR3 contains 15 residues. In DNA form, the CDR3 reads TGTGCCAGCAGTTTAAGGGGCAGGGCTAATGAAAAACTGTTTTTT. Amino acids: CASSLRGRANEKLFF. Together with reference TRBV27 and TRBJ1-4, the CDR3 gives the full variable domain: EAQVTQNPRYLITVTGKKLTVTCSQNMNHEYMSWYRQDPGLGLRQIYYSMNVEVTDKGDVPEGYKVSRKEKRNFPLILESPSPNQTSLYFCASSLRGRANEKLFFGSGTQLSVL.

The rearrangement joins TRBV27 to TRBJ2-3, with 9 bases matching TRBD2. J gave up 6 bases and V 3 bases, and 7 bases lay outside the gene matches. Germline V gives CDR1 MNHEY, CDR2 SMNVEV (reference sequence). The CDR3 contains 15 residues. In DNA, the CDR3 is TGTGCCAGCAGTTTGAGGCGGGAGGGCTCGGATACGCAGTATTTT. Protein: CASSLRREGSDTQYF.

CDR3 in amino acids: CARTTPGTVITGELFF. The CDR3, as DNA: TGTGCCAGGACCACTCCAGGGACAGTCATAACCGGGGAGCTGTTTTTT. The genes are TRBV9 and TRBJ2-2, with TRBD1 identical over 7 bases. There are 16 residues in the CDR3. Germline V gene sequence: CDR1 SGDLS, CDR2 YYNGEE. V was clipped by 8 bases and J by 5 bases; unmatched bases: 15.

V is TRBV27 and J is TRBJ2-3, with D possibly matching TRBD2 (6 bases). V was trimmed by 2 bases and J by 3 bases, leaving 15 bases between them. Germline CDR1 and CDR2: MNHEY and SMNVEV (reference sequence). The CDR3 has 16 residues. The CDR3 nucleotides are TGTGCCAGCAGTTTAGTGACTAGACCGTGGACAGATACGCAGTATTTT. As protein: CASSLVTRPWTDTQYF.

The CDR3: CASSLGLSDTEAFF. CDR3 DNA: TGTGCCAGCAGCTTAGGGTTAAGCGACACTGAAGCTTTCTTT. This chain uses TRBV13 with TRBJ1-1; unclear D gene. From germline, CDR1 is PRHDT and CDR2 FYEKMQ (reference sequence). V shed 0 bases and J shed 3 bases, with 8 bases lying between them. The CDR3 is 14 amino acids.

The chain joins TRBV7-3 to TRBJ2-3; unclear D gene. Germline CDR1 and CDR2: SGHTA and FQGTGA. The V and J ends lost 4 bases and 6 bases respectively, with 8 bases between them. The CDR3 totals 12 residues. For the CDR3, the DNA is TGTGCCAGCAGCTCTCTAGGGGATACGCAGTATTTT. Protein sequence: CASSSLGDTQYF.